The rows below give T cell receptor beta chains drawn from one sample of a study of blood T cell repertoires in COVID-19. Repertoires were generated with immunoSEQ multiplex PCR, while TCRdb's copy carries only in-frame clones and drops some. The sample has around 260,000 clones; under 90% are singletons. The sample comprised peripheral blood. These receptors were collected from a woman aged 40 to 50 who had recovered from COVID-19. Each CDR3 is given with its conserved first and last residue. Some rows have no size entry. The others give once, few or many, or a class for an expanded clone.

v_gene: TRBV12-3/TRBV12-4
abundance: .
len: 12
CDR3aa: CASSGSKGEQYF

v_gene: TRBV7-6
abundance: .
len: 11
CDR3aa: CASSWGREAFF

v_gene: TRBV4-2
abundance: .
len: 13
CDR3aa: CASSPTGFTEAFF

v_gene: TRBV19
abundance: .
len: 15
CDR3aa: CASSMTGAKQETQYF

v_gene: TRBV6-5
abundance: .
len: 15
CDR3aa: CASRDSGSLHYEQYF

v_gene: TRBV5-1
abundance: .
len: 14
CDR3aa: CASSLYSGANVLTF

v_gene: TRBV7-9
abundance: .
len: 12
CDR3aa: CASSLGIYGYTF

v_gene: TRBV24-1
abundance: .
len: 13
CDR3aa: CATSMANKNEQFF

v_gene: TRBV24-1
abundance: .
len: 18
CDR3aa: CATSAADRVGIGNQPQHF

v_gene: TRBV7-9
abundance: .
len: 13
CDR3aa: CASTPPAGNTIYF

v_gene: TRBV3-1/TRBV3-2
abundance: .
len: 16
CDR3aa: CASSPGLAGGYNEQFF

v_gene: TRBV10-3
abundance: .
len: 16
CDR3aa: CATLNKDGGGGHEQFF

v_gene: TRBV28
abundance: .
len: 14
CDR3aa: CASSSGQENQPQHF

v_gene: TRBV11-2
abundance: once
len: 17
CDR3aa: CASSLRREALENTEAFF

v_gene: TRBV9
abundance: .
len: 13
CDR3aa: CASSDRTQETQYF

v_gene: TRBV2
abundance: .
len: 14
CDR3aa: CASAGAGGTDTQYF

v_gene: TRBV5-1
abundance: .
len: 16
CDR3aa: CASSFVGGRDTDTQYF

v_gene: TRBV5-1
abundance: few
len: 14
CDR3aa: CASSTGQGEYGYTF

v_gene: TRBV19
abundance: few
len: 14
CDR3aa: CASSIQGADQPQHF

v_gene: TRBV9
abundance: .
len: 14
CDR3aa: CASSPPTGADTQYF

v_gene: TRBV19
abundance: .
len: 12
CDR3aa: CASTAGGETQYF

v_gene: TRBV6-5
abundance: once
len: 15
CDR3aa: CASRRGGGNTDTQYF

v_gene: TRBV11-2
abundance: .
len: 14
CDR3aa: CASSLRQGRYEQYF

v_gene: TRBV27
abundance: .
len: 14
CDR3aa: CASSRQATGDTQYF

v_gene: TRBV7-9
abundance: .
len: 15
CDR3aa: CASSGEGAMGYGYTF

v_gene: TRBV10-3
abundance: .
len: 13
CDR3aa: CAISDGTVYEQYF

v_gene: TRBV27
abundance: few
len: 15
CDR3aa: CASSPSDTPSDGYTF

v_gene: TRBV11-2
abundance: .
len: 13
CDR3aa: CASSRDRNSGYTF

v_gene: TRBV29-1
abundance: .
len: 13
CDR3aa: CSVERVGTDTQYF

v_gene: TRBV21-1
abundance: once
len: 14
CDR3aa: CASSIKRRGRGYTF

v_gene: TRBV24-1
abundance: once
len: 13
CDR3aa: CATSGGMGDIQYF

v_gene: TRBV6-2/TRBV6-3
abundance: .
len: 14
CDR3aa: CASSQGQGGGGYTF

v_gene: TRBV19
abundance: .
len: 16
CDR3aa: CASTSQGTPSNQPQHF

v_gene: TRBV28
abundance: .
len: 14
CDR3aa: CASSFYRFQETQYF

v_gene: TRBV27
abundance: .
len: 14
CDR3aa: CASSLGTGYNEQFF

v_gene: TRBV3-1/TRBV3-2
abundance: .
len: 15
CDR3aa: CASGGQGASGNTIYF

v_gene: TRBV24-1
abundance: medium-sized
len: 16
CDR3aa: CATSDPLAGGTDTQYF

v_gene: TRBV13
abundance: .
len: 15
CDR3aa: CASSSAPGTAHEQYF

v_gene: TRBV2
abundance: .
len: 15
CDR3aa: CASSEQSPREETQYF

v_gene: TRBV28
abundance: .
len: 18
CDR3aa: CASSSPGLAGGRADTQYF